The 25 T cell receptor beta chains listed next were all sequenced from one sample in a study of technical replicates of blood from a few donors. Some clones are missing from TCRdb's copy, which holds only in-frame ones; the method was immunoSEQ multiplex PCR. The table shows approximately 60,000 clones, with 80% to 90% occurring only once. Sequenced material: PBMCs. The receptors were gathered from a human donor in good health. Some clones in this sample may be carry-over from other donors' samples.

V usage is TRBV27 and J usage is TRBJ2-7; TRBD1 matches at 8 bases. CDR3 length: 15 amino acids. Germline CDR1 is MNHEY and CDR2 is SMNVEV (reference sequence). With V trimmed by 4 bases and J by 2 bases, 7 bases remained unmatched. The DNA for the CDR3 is TGTGCCAGCAGTTACGGGACAGGAAACACCTACGAGCAGTACTTC. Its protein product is CASSYGTGNTYEQYF.

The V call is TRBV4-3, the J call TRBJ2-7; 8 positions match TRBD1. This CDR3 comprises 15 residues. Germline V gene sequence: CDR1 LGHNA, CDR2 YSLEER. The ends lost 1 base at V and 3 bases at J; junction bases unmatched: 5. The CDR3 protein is CASSQGTGNIYEQYF. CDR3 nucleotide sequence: TGCGCCAGCAGCCAAGGGACAGGGAACATCTACGAGCAGTACTTC.

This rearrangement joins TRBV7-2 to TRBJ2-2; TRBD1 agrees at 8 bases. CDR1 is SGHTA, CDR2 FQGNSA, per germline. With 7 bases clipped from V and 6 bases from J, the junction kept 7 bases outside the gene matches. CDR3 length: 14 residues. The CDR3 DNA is TGTGCCAGCATCACCTCAGGGGGCCCCGGGGAGCTGTTTTTT. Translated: CASITSGGPGELFF.

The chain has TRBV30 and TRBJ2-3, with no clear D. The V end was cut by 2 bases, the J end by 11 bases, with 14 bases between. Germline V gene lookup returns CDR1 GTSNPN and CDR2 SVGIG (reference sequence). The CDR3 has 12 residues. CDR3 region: CAWSIARRRQYF. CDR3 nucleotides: TGTGCCTGGAGTATAGCACGGCGAAGGCAGTATTTT.

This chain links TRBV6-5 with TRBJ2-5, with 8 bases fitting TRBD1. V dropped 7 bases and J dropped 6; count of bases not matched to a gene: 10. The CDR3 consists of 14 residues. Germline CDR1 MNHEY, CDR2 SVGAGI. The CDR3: CASNSPGGGKTQYF. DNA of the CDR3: TGTGCCAGCAACTCCCCAGGGGGCGGGAAGACCCAGTACTTC.

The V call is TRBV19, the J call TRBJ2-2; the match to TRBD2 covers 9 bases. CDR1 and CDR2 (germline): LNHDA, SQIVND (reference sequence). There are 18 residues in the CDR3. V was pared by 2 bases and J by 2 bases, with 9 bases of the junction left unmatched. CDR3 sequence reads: CASSITGRGGYNTGELFF. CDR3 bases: TGTGCCAGTAGTATAACCGGGCGGGGGGGTTATAACACCGGGGAGCTGTTTTTT. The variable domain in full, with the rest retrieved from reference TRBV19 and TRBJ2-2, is DGGITQSPKYLFRKEGQNVTLSCEQNLNHDAMYWYRQDPGQGLRLIYYSQIVNDFQKGDIAEGYSVSREKKESFPLTVTSAQKNPTAFYLCASSITGRGGYNTGELFFGEGSRLTVL.

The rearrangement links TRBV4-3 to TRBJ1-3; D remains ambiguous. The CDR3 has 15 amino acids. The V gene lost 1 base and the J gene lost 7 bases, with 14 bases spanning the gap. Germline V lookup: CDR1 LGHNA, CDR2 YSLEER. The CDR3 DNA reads TGCGCCAGCAGCCAAGCATCTACGGTCCGGAACACCATATATTTT. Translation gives CASSQASTVRNTIYF.

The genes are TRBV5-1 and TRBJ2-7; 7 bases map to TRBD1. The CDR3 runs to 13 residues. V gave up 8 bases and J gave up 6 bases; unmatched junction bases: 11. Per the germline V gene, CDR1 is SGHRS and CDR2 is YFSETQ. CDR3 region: CARGDRVFSEQYF. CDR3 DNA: TGCGCCAGGGGAGACAGGGTATTTTCCGAGCAGTACTTC.

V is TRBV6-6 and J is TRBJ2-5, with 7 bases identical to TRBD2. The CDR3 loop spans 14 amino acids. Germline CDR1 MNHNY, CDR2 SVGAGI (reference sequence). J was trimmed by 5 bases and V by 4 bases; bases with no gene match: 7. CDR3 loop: CASSFFGGGETQYF. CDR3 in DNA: TGTGCCAGCAGTTTCTTCGGGGGAGGGGAGACCCAGTACTTC.

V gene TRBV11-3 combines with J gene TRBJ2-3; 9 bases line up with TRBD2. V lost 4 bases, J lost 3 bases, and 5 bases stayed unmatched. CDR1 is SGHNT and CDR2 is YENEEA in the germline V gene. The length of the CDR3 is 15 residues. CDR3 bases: TGTGCCAGCAGCTCTAGCGGGGAGGGGACAGATACGCAGTATTTT. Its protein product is CASSSSGEGTDTQYF. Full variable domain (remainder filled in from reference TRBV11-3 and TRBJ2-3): EAGVVQSPRYKIIEKKQPVAFWCNPISGHNTLYWYLQNLGQGPELLIRYENEEAVDDSQLPKDRFSAERLKGVDSTLKIQPAELGDSAVYLCASSSSGEGTDTQYFGPGTRLTVL.

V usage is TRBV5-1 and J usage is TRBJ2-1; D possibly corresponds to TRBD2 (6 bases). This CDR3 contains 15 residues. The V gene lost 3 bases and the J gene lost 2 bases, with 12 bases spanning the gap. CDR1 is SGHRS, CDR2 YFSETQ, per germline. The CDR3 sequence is CASSSELAPYNEQFF. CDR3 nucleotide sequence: TGCGCCAGCAGCTCTGAACTAGCCCCCTACAATGAGCAGTTCTTC.

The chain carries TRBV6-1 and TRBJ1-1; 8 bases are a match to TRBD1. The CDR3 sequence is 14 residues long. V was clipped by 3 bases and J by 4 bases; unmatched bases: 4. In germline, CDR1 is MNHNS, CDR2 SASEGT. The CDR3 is CASSDSGGLTEAFF. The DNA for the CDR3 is TGTGCCAGCAGTGATTCAGGGGGCCTCACTGAAGCTTTCTTT.

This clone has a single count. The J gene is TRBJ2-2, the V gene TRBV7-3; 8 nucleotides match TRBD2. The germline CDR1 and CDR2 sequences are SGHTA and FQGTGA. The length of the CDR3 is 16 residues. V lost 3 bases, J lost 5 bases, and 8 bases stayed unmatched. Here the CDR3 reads CASSLTGTSGTGELFF. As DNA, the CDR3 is TGTGCCAGCAGCTTGACCGGGACTAGTGGTACCGGGGAGCTGTTTTTT.

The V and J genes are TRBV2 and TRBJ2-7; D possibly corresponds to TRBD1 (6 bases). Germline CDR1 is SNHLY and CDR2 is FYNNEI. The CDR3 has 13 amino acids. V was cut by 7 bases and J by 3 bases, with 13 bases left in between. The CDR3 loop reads CASTVTGIYEQYF. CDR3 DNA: TGTGCCAGCACTGTCACAGGGATCTACGAGCAGTACTTC.

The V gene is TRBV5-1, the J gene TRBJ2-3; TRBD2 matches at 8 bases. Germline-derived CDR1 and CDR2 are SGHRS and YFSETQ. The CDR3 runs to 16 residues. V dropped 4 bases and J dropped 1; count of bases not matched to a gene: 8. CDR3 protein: CASSAGLGAGTDTQYF. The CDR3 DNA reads TGCGCCAGCAGCGCGGGACTAGGGGCGGGCACAGATACGCAGTATTTT.

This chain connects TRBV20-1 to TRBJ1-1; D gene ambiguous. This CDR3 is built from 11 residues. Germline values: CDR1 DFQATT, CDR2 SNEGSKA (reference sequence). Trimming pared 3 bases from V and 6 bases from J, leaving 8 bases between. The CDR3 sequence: CSASRTSEAFF. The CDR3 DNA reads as TGCAGTGCTAGCCGGACTTCTGAAGCTTTCTTT.

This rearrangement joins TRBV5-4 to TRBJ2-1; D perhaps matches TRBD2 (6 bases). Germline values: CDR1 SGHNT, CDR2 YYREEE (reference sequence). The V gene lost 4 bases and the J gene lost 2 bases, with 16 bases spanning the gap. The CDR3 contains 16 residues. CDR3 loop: CASSVGPGLTYNEQFF. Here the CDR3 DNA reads TGTGCCAGCAGCGTGGGCCCGGGACTGACCTACAATGAGCAGTTCTTC.

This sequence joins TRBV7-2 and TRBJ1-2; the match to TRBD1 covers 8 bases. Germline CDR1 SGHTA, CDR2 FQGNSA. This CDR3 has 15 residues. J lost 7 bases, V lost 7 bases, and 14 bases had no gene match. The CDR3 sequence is CASNTDRVAYRGYTF. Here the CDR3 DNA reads TGTGCCAGCAACACGGACAGGGTTGCTTACCGTGGCTACACCTTC.

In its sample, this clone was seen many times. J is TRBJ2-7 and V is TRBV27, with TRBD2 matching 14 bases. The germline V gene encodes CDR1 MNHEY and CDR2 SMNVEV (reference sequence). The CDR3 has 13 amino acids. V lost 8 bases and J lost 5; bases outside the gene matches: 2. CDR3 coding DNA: TGTGCCAGCGGGACTAGCGGGAGCAACGAGCAGTACTTC. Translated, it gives CASGTSGSNEQYF.

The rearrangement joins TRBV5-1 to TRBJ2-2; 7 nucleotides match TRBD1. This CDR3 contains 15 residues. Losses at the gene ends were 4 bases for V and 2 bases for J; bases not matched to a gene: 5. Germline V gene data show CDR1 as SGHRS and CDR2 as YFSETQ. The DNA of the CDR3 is TGCGCCAGCAGCACCGGGACAGTCAACACCGGGGAGCTGTTTTTT. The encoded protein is CASSTGTVNTGELFF.

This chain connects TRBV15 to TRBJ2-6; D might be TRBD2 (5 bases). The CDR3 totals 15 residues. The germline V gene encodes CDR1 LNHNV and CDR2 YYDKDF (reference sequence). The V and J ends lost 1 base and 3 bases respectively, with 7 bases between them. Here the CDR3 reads CATSRGGLGANVLTF. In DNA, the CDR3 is TGTGCCACCAGCAGAGGAGGGCTTGGGGCCAACGTCCTGACTTTC.

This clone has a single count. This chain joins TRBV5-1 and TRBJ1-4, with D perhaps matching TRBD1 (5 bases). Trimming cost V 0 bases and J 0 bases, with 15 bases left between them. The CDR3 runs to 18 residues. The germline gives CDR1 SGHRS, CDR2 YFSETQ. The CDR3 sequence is CASSLGWGLGATNEKLFF. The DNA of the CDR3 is TGCGCCAGCAGCTTGGGATGGGGACTTGGGGCAACTAATGAAAAACTGTTTTTT.

CDR3 sequence reads: CASSASDRGLGNTIYF. The CDR3 nucleotides are TGTGCCAGTAGTGCCTCGGACAGGGGGCTCGGAAACACCATATATTTT. The rearrangement uses TRBV19 and TRBJ1-3, with TRBD1 matching over 11 bases. With 5 bases clipped from V and 4 bases from J, the junction kept 7 bases outside the gene matches. The CDR3 contains 16 residues. Germline CDR1 LNHDA, CDR2 SQIVND (reference sequence).

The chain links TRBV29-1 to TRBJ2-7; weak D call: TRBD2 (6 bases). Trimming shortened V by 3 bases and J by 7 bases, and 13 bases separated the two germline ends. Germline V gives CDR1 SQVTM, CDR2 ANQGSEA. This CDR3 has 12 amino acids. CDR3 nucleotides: TGCAGCGTTGAGGAGACTAGTCGAGAGCAGTACTTC. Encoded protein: CSVEETSREQYF.

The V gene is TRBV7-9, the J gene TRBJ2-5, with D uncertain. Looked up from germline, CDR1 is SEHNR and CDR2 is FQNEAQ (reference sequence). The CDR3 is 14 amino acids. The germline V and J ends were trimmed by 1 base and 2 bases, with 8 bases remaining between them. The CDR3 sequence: CASSLETSQETQYF. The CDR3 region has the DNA TGTGCCAGCAGCTTAGAGACTTCTCAAGAGACCCAGTACTTC.